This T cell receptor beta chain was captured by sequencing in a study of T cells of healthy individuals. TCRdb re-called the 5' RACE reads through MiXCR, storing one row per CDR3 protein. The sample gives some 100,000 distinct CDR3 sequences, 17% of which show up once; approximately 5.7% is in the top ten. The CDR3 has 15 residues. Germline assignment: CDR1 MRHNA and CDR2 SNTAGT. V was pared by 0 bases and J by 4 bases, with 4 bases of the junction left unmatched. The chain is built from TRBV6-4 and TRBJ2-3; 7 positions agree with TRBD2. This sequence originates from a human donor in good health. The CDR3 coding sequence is TGTGCCAGCAGTGACTCGGGAGGGGAGCCAGATACGCAGTATTTT. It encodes CASSDSGGEPDTQYF.